Each of the 20 T cell receptor beta chains below was sequenced from the same sample in a study of blood T cell repertoires in COVID-19. Method: immunoSEQ multiplex PCR; TCRdb's copy keeps in-frame clones and lacks some. This table has some 90,000 clones, about 88% appearing once. Input material: peripheral blood. The receptors were sampled from a woman older than 75 with active COVID-19.

The chain has TRBV28 and TRBJ2-1; TRBD2 matches at 7 bases. CDR1 and CDR2 (germline): MDHEN, SYDVKM. Losses at the gene ends were 1 base for V and 10 bases for J; bases not matched to a gene: 22. This CDR3 is built from 19 residues. CDR3 sequence reads: CASSLYGSRGAGPSGEQFF. The DNA of the CDR3 is TGTGCCAGCAGTTTATATGGGTCTAGGGGAGCGGGACCCTCAGGGGAGCAGTTCTTC.

This sequence joins TRBV18 and TRBJ2-2; no definite D call. Looked up from germline, CDR1 is KGHSH and CDR2 is LQKENI. This CDR3 is built from 16 residues. V lost 1 base and J lost 2, with 11 bases in between. The CDR3 region is CASSPLAVYNTGELFF. In DNA form, the CDR3 reads TGTGCCAGCTCACCACTGGCGGTCTATAACACCGGGGAGCTGTTTTTT.

This rearrangement joins TRBV30 to TRBJ2-3; no firm D call. This CDR3 comprises 11 residues. Germline-derived CDR1 and CDR2 are GTSNPN and SVGIG (reference sequence). V lost 3 bases to trimming and J lost 4 bases, with 5 bases between them. CDR3 nucleotide sequence: TGTGCCTGGAGCTACGCAGATACGCAGTATTTT. Translating it yields CAWSYADTQYF.

A word on this clone: The same CDR3 arises from other DNA sequences in this sample as well. The chain has TRBV7-2 and TRBJ2-3; 10 bases fit TRBD2. From germline, CDR1 is SGHTA and CDR2 FQGNSA. The CDR3 has 16 residues. The V segment lost 5 bases and the J segment 2 bases; nucleotides outside the gene matches: 7. CDR3 in amino acids: CASSSWTSGNTDTQYF. CDR3 bases: TGTGCCAGCAGCAGCTGGACTAGCGGCAACACAGATACGCAGTATTTT.

V is TRBV28 and J is TRBJ2-3; D may be TRBD2 (5 bases). CDR3 length: 14 amino acids. Germline lookup yields CDR1 MDHEN and CDR2 SYDVKM. Trimming removed 8 bases at V and 0 bases at J, with 12 bases between. Here the CDR3 DNA reads TGTGCCAGCCTAGGGAGCTTTAGCACAGATACGCAGTATTTT. Amino acids: CASLGSFSTDTQYF. Based on the CDR3 plus reference TRBV28 and TRBJ2-3, the full variable domain is DVKVTQSSRYLVKRTGEKVFLECVQDMDHENMFWYRQDPGLGLRLIYFSYDVKMKEKGDIPEGYSVSREKKERFSLILESASTNQTSMYLCASLGSFSTDTQYFGPGTRLTVL.

The J gene is TRBJ2-7, the V gene TRBV6-6; 8 bases are a match to TRBD1. Losses at the gene ends were 5 bases for V and 6 bases for J; bases not matched to a gene: 6. Germline CDR1 is MNHNY and CDR2 is SVGAGI (reference sequence). The CDR3 totals 13 residues. DNA of the CDR3: TGTGCCAGCAGTCCCCTGACAGGGGCCGAGCAGTACTTC. Encoded protein: CASSPLTGAEQYF.

The chain joins TRBV27 to TRBJ2-7; 7 nucleotides line up with TRBD1. In germline, CDR1 is MNHEY, CDR2 SMNVEV (reference sequence). J lost 5 bases, V lost 6 bases, and 10 bases had no gene match. CDR3 length: 14 amino acids. CDR3: CASRPGTVYHEQYF. The CDR3 region has the DNA TGTGCCAGCAGACCCGGGACAGTATATCACGAGCAGTACTTC.

The V gene is TRBV7-9, the J gene TRBJ2-7, with TRBD2 matching 11 bases. V lost 5 bases and J lost 6; bases outside the gene matches: 3. Germline CDR1 SEHNR, CDR2 FQNEAQ (reference sequence). The CDR3 is 13 amino acids. As DNA, the CDR3 is TGTGCCAGCAGCCTTAGCGGGAGGGCCGAGCAGTACTTC. It encodes CASSLSGRAEQYF.

The gene calls are TRBV5-5 and TRBJ1-1, with unresolved D. This CDR3 comprises 14 residues. V was trimmed by 4 bases and J by 1 base, leaving 11 bases between them. Germline V CDR1 and CDR2: SGHKS, YYEKEE (reference sequence). CDR3 in amino acids: CASSPRSANTEAFF. The CDR3 DNA is TGTGCCAGCAGCCCTAGGAGTGCGAACACTGAAGCTTTCTTT.

The CDR3 is CASRPGGQRTDTQYF. CDR3 nucleotide sequence: TGTGCCAGCAGACCGGGGGGGCAGCGCACAGATACGCAGTATTTT. V and J are TRBV7-9 and TRBJ2-3; 8 bases map to TRBD2. Germline values: CDR1 SEHNR, CDR2 FQNEAQ (reference sequence). The CDR3 is made up of 15 amino acids. Trimming cost V 6 bases and J 1 base; bases outside gene matches: 6.

The CDR3 DNA reads as TGTGCCAGCAGTTACCCGACACCCATCTCTGGGGCCAACGTCCTGACTTTC. Amino acid sequence: CASSYPTPISGANVLTF. The chain employs TRBV6-2 or TRBV6-3 and TRBJ2-6; D not certain. The germline V gene has CDR1 MNHEY and CDR2 SVGEGT. Trimming cost V 2 bases and J 0 bases, with 11 bases left between them. This CDR3 region has 17 residues.

The genes are TRBV27 and TRBJ1-4, with 8 nucleotides matching TRBD1. The CDR3 is 15 residues long. The V and J ends lost 3 bases and 7 bases, in that order; junction bases with no gene match: 7. Germline CDR1 is MNHEY and CDR2 is SMNVEV (reference sequence). CDR3 in amino acids: CASSFQGAVSEKLFF. CDR3 coding DNA: TGTGCCAGCAGTTTCCAGGGGGCGGTGAGTGAAAAACTGTTTTTT.

The chain joins TRBV15 to TRBJ1-5; D ambiguous. Trimming cost V 5 bases and J 5 bases, with 7 bases left between them. The V gene's germline CDR1 is LNHNV and CDR2 YYDKDF (reference sequence). CDR3 size: 12 residues. CDR3 bases: TGTGCCACCAGCGCCCGAGATCAGCCCCAGCATTTT. Translated, it gives CATSARDQPQHF.

In this sample, this clone turned up a few times. The chain is built from TRBV7-9 and TRBJ2-3; 10 bases match TRBD2. Germline-derived CDR1 and CDR2 are SEHNR and FQNEAQ (reference sequence). CDR3 length equals 15 residues. Trimming removed 5 bases from V and 3 bases from J; junction bases left unmatched: 5. The CDR3: CASSALAGVTDTQYF. CDR3 sequence (DNA): TGTGCCAGCAGCGCGCTAGCGGGAGTTACAGATACGCAGTATTTT.

The chain links TRBV9 to TRBJ2-3; 8 nucleotides agree with TRBD2. Germline V gene data show CDR1 as SGDLS and CDR2 as YYNGEE. The CDR3 sequence is 21 residues long. V lost 4 bases to trimming and J lost 5 bases; unmatched junction nucleotides: 27. This CDR3 is CASSHQNLLAVGPKLGDTQYF. DNA for the CDR3: TGTGCCAGCAGCCACCAGAACCTACTAGCGGTCGGCCCCAAACTGGGAGATACGCAGTATTTT.

This chain uses TRBV19 with TRBJ1-2; D is unclear. The CDR3 runs to 15 residues. Trimming removed 4 bases at V and 4 bases at J, with 16 bases between. The germline V gene encodes CDR1 LNHDA and CDR2 SQIVND (reference sequence). The CDR3 DNA reads as TGTGCCAGTAGTAACCGGAGGTACGGTGGCTATGGCTACACCTTC. It translates to CASSNRRYGGYGYTF.

CDR3 DNA: TGTGCCAGCAGCCAAGCCATCGTTTCGGCGGTTGAAAAACTGTTTTTT. This translates into CASSQAIVSAVEKLFF. This chain links TRBV3-1 (or the pseudogene TRBV3-2) with TRBJ1-4; D gene unclear. Germline V lookup: CDR1 LGHDT, CDR2 YNNKEL (reference sequence). Trimming cost V 1 base and J 7 bases, with 16 bases left between them. CDR3 length: 16 amino acids.

The chain carries TRBV20-1 and TRBJ2-2, with 11 bases matching TRBD2. Germline V gives CDR1 DFQATT, CDR2 SNEGSKA (reference sequence). The CDR3 runs 14 residues. The V and J ends lost 3 bases and 7 bases, in that order; junction bases with no gene match: 4. The CDR3 here is CSASSSGRFGELFF. Here the CDR3 DNA reads TGCAGTGCTAGTTCTAGCGGGAGGTTCGGGGAGCTGTTTTTT.

In its sample, this clone was seen a few times. V gene TRBV4-2 combines with J gene TRBJ1-5; 7 positions agree with TRBD1. V dropped 0 bases and J dropped 4; count of bases not matched to a gene: 3. The CDR3 is 15 residues long. Looked up from germline, CDR1 is LGHNA and CDR2 is YNFKEQ. The chain's CDR3 is CASSQDRDSNQPQHF. CDR3 sequence (DNA): TGTGCCAGCAGCCAAGATCGGGACAGTAATCAGCCCCAGCATTTT.

The chain employs TRBV28 and TRBJ1-1; possible D gene TRBD1, 6 bases. The CDR3 covers 14 residues. Germline V lookup: CDR1 MDHEN, CDR2 SYDVKM. Deletions cut 6 bases from V and 7 bases from J, with 18 bases between. The CDR3 spells CASRSTKRGGEAFF. DNA of the CDR3: TGTGCCAGCAGATCTACAAAGAGGGGGGGTGAAGCTTTCTTT.